The clone carrying this T cell receptor (beta chain) was recorded only once. Its target is not known. PCR employed 60 Vbeta and 13 Jbeta primers. Repertoires were generated with immunoSEQ multiplex PCR, while TCRdb's copy carries only in-frame clones and drops some. The sample gives about 94,000 clones, around three fifths of which show up once; about 3.9% is in the top ten. The data were taken from a study of cytomegalovirus exposure and HLA in healthy donors. This CDR3 contains 15 residues. Trimming shortened V by 4 bases and J by 8 bases, and 19 bases separated the two germline ends. CDR1 and CDR2 (germline): SGDLS, YYNGEE. General study points: Later analysis reportedly placed an Asian-associated ancestry cluster below the approximately 730-donor mean in N-insertions. Associated with cytomegalovirus, according to the listing, were 164 TCR beta chains. With DRB1 most and HLA-C fewest, TCR association rates differed between HLA loci in a later analysis.

This chain links TRBV9 with TRBJ2-1; a possible D gene is TRBD1 (6 bases). Material for sequencing was PBMCs. The sequence was obtained from a man aged 25 to 45 in good health and CMV-seronegative. The chain's CDR3 is CASSPGWGLVYEQFF. In DNA form, the CDR3 reads TGTGCCAGCAGCCCAGGGTGGGGGCTCGTTTATGAGCAGTTCTTC.